A selection of T cell receptor beta chains follows, all from one sample in a study of control samples from healthy donors and cancer patients. The protocol was immunoSEQ multiplex PCR, while the TCRdb copy is restricted to in-frame clones and leaves out a portion. The data contain 71,000 or so clones, approximately 89% of them seen just once; the ten biggest clones take up approximately 18%. Sequences were obtained from PBMCs. Receptors were obtained from a man between 60 and 75 years old with lung cancer. CDR3s include the opening cysteine and the closing phenylalanine or tryptophan. D genes are given only for firm matches. The listing skips clone size in some rows; elsewhere it reads once, few, many or a size class.

length	D	V	size	J	DNA	CDR3
15	NA	TRBV5-1	NA	TRBJ1-4	TGCGCCAGCAGCTTGGGGGCAGGGGATAAGGAAAAACTGTTTTTT	CASSLGAGDKEKLFF
15	NA	TRBV6-5	NA	TRBJ1-6	TGTGCCAGCAGTCCCCCGGGGGCGGGGAATTCACCCCTCCACTTT	CASSPPGAGNSPLHF
15	NA	TRBV15	NA	TRBJ1-2	TGTGCCACCAGCAGAGATCCGGGATTTCGAGATGGCTACACCTTC	CATSRDPGFRDGYTF
18	NA	TRBV11-2	NA	TRBJ1-2	TGTGCCAGCAGCTTATCGGTTACGTCGGCAGGGGCAGGCTATGGCTACACCTTC	CASSLSVTSAGAGYGYTF
15	TRBD2	TRBV6-4	NA	TRBJ2-3	TGTGCCAGCTCTGTGACTAGCGGAGCGTCGGATACGCAGTATTTT	CASSVTSGASDTQYF
15	NA	TRBV3-1/TRBV3-2	NA	TRBJ1-3	TGTGCCAGCAGCCAAGTCCCGGGTGACGGAAACACCATATATTTT	CASSQVPGDGNTIYF
16	NA	TRBV5-4	NA	TRBJ2-2	TGTGCCAGCAGCCCGCGAGAGGGGATAGGCACCGGGGAGCTGTTTTTT	CASSPREGIGTGELFF
13	NA	TRBV3-1/TRBV3-2	NA	TRBJ1-5	TGTGCCAGCAGCCAAACCCAATTCCAGCCCCAGCATTTT	CASSQTQFQPQHF
14	TRBD2	TRBV18	NA	TRBJ2-5	TGTGCCAGCTCACCACGGCGGGGGGTCGAGACCCAGTACTTC	CASSPRRGVETQYF
13	NA	TRBV7-8	once	TRBJ2-1	TGTGCCAGCAGCTTAGCTAGTGCCAATGAGCAGTTCTTC	CASSLASANEQFF
15	NA	TRBV11-2	NA	TRBJ2-7	TGTGCCAGCAGCAACTCGGACGGCCAATCCTACGAGCAGTACTTC	CASSNSDGQSYEQYF
13	NA	TRBV5-1	NA	TRBJ1-1	TGCGCCAGCAGAGGGGTGGACGGCACTGAAGCTTTCTTT	CASRGVDGTEAFF
14	NA	TRBV18	once	TRBJ1-4	TGTGCCAGCTCACTAAGGGGAGGGCGTGAAAAACTGTTTTTT	CASSLRGGREKLFF
15	TRBD1	TRBV4-1	NA	TRBJ2-1	TGCGCCAGCCGGACCGGGACAGGGGACTACAATGAGCAGTTCTTC	CASRTGTGDYNEQFF
13	NA	TRBV12-3/TRBV12-4	NA	TRBJ1-4	TGTGCCAGCAGTTTTAGGCGTAATGAAAAACTGTTTTTT	CASSFRRNEKLFF
14	NA	TRBV19	NA	TRBJ2-6	TGTGCCAGTAGTGGAGGGTCCGGGGCCAACGTCCTGACTTTC	CASSGGSGANVLTF
13	NA	TRBV6-5	NA	TRBJ2-1	TGTGCCAGCCGCTTTAGGGGCCGGAATGAGCAGTTCTTC	CASRFRGRNEQFF
14	NA	TRBV3-1/TRBV3-2	NA	TRBJ1-5	TGTGCCAGCAGCCAGGCACAGGGCAATCAGCCCCAGCATTTT	CASSQAQGNQPQHF
16	NA	TRBV15	NA	TRBJ1-5	TGTGCCACCAGCAGAGATTATGCAGGGGGCAATCAGCCCCAGCATTTT	CATSRDYAGGNQPQHF
14	TRBD1	TRBV15	NA	TRBJ2-2	TGTGCCACCGGAGCGAGACAGGGAACCGGGGAGCTGTTTTTT	CATGARQGTGELFF
14	NA	TRBV6-5	NA	TRBJ2-2	TGTGCCAGCATCGTTAATAGGAACACCGGGGAGCTGTTTTTT	CASIVNRNTGELFF
16	TRBD1	TRBV7-9	NA	TRBJ1-5	TGTGCCAGCAGCCCCGGACAGGGGGACACCAATCAGCCCCAGCATTTT	CASSPGQGDTNQPQHF
11	NA	TRBV5-1	NA	TRBJ2-3	TGCGCCAGCAGCTTGGAATATACGCAGTATTTT	CASSLEYTQYF
15	TRBD1	TRBV18	NA	TRBJ1-6	TGTGCCAGCTCACCCTCGACAGGGGGTAATTCACCCCTCCACTTT	CASSPSTGGNSPLHF
17	TRBD1	TRBV5-1	NA	TRBJ2-3	TGCGCCAGCAGCCCCTATGGACAGGTTATTAGCACAGATACGCAGTATTTT	CASSPYGQVISTDTQYF
15	TRBD1	TRBV9	NA	TRBJ1-2	TGTGCCAGCAGCGCCGACAGGGGGCTTTATAATGGCTACACCTTC	CASSADRGLYNGYTF
14	NA	TRBV30	NA	TRBJ1-4	TGTGCCTGGAGTGTACGAGCGGTCCAGGAAAAACTGTTTTTT	CAWSVRAVQEKLFF
14	TRBD1	TRBV30	NA	TRBJ1-5	TGTGCCTGGAGGGGGACAGGGATGGGTCAGCCCCAGCATTTT	CAWRGTGMGQPQHF
12	NA	TRBV7-8	NA	TRBJ1-2	TGTGCCAGCAGCCCCGGTGTTGAAGGCTACACCTTC	CASSPGVEGYTF
16	TRBD1	TRBV4-1	NA	TRBJ2-7	TGCGCCAGCAGCCAAGGACCCGGGACAGGGAGTTACGAGCAGTACTTC	CASSQGPGTGSYEQYF
15	TRBD1	TRBV4-1	NA	TRBJ2-1	TGCGCCAGCAGCCAAGGGGACAGGGACTACAATGAGCAGTTCTTC	CASSQGDRDYNEQFF
14	NA	TRBV18	once	TRBJ2-5	TGTGCCAGCTCACCAAGTTGGGCCCAAGAGACCCAGTACTTC	CASSPSWAQETQYF
17	NA	TRBV27	NA	TRBJ2-1	TGTGCCAGCAGTCGCCTAAGCGTCGGTGTCTCCTACAATGAGCAGTTCTTC	CASSRLSVGVSYNEQFF
16	TRBD2	TRBV7-2	NA	TRBJ2-1	TGTGCCAGCAGCTTATCCCCTAGCGGGGGGAGGAATGAGCAGTTCTTC	CASSLSPSGGRNEQFF
16	TRBD1	TRBV9	NA	TRBJ1-2	TGTGCCAGCAGCGTAGTTGAGGCAGGGGGAAGGCCTGGCTACACCTTC	CASSVVEAGGRPGYTF
17	TRBD1	TRBV24-1	NA	TRBJ1-5	TGTGCCACCAGTGATTCCCTCGGGACAGGGATAGCTCAGCCCCAGCATTTT	CATSDSLGTGIAQPQHF
15	TRBD1	TRBV5-1	NA	TRBJ1-1	TGCGCCAGCAGCCGGGGACAGGGTTGGAACACTGAAGCTTTCTTT	CASSRGQGWNTEAFF
20	NA	TRBV15	many	TRBJ1-5	TGTGCCACCAGCAGAGCCCCCCCGTGGGGGAATTTTCGGAGCAATCAGCCCCAGCATTTT	CATSRAPPWGNFRSNQPQHF
13	TRBD1	TRBV10-3	once	TRBJ1-6	TGTGCCATCAGGGGACAGGGTAATTCACCCCTCCACTTT	CAIRGQGNSPLHF
12	NA	TRBV7-9	NA	TRBJ2-5	TGTGCCAGCAGCACCCTAATTGAGACCCAGTACTTC	CASSTLIETQYF
15	NA	TRBV30	NA	TRBJ2-3	TGTGCCTGGAGTGATGGGAACAGGTTGCAAGATACGCAGTATTTT	CAWSDGNRLQDTQYF
18	NA	TRBV9	few	TRBJ2-4	TGTGCCAGCAGCGTAGATGACAGAGAGACCTTAGCCAAAAACATTCAGTACTTC	CASSVDDRETLAKNIQYF
13	NA	TRBV15	NA	TRBJ1-1	TGTGCCACCAGCAGAGACCTCCTCCCTGAAGCTTTCTTT	CATSRDLLPEAFF
14	NA	TRBV11-3	NA	TRBJ1-2	TGTGCCAGCAGCTTAGAGGGGGAAGACTATGGCTACACCTTC	CASSLEGEDYGYTF
15	TRBD1	TRBV5-1	NA	TRBJ2-7	TGCGCCAGCAGCTTGGGGGGGACAGGGGGCGACGAGCAGTACTTC	CASSLGGTGGDEQYF
14	NA	TRBV5-4	NA	TRBJ2-1	TGTGCCAGCACGCTCGGGGCCTCCTACAATGAGCAGTTCTTC	CASTLGASYNEQFF
16	NA	TRBV18	NA	TRBJ2-2	TGTGCCAGCTCACCAAACGGACAGTATCGTCCCGGGGAGCTGTTTTTT	CASSPNGQYRPGELFF
11	NA	TRBV20-1	NA	TRBJ2-3	TGCAGTGTGGGTAGCGGAGGTACGCAGTATTTT	CSVGSGGTQYF